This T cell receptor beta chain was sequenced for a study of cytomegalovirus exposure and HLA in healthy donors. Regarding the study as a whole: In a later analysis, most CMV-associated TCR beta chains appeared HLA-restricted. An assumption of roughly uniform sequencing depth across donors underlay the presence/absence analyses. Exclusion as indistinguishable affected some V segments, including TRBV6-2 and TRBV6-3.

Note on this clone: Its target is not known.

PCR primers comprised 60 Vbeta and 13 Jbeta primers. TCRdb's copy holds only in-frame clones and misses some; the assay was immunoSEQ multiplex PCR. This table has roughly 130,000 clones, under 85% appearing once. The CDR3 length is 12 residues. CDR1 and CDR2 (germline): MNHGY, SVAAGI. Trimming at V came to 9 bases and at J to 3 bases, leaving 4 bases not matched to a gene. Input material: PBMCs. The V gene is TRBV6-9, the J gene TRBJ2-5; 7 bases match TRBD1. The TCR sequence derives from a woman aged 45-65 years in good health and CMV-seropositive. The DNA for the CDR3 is TGTGCCAGGGAGACAGGGAAAGAGACCCAGTACTTC. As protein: CARETGKETQYF.